This T cell receptor beta chain is from a study of shared clonotypes between healthy human individuals (dated by TCRdb to 2020 to 2022). In the study overall: Two women and a few men aged 18 to 49 years were included in the cohort. For each donor, CD4 naive and CD4 memory were each run on three plates, CD8 naive on two plates, and CD8 memory on one plate. The study deeply sequenced blood TCR repertoires of five healthy adults to estimate repertoire size and the extent of clonotype sharing between individuals. Different laboratories and diverse techniques were used to prepare libraries and sequence TCR repertoires, to increase sequencing depth and limit assay-specific biases. Between about 0.85 and 9.5 billion PBMCs per donor were obtained by leukapheresis.

Findings and caveats that apply to the study as a whole: Incomplete sequencing was indicated by rarefaction of sorted-subset datasets, despite the large sequencing depth. Sampling was restricted to blood, and TCR repertoires in tissue are likely to differ from TCR repertoires in blood. Pairwise subsampling indicated that sequencing depth was expected to affect the degree of clonotype sharing among donors. The genetic and exposure-history diversity represented was limited by the small number of donors. Larger estimated clonotype richness was generally found for naive subsets than for memory subsets. When four donors were compared, the shared fraction of clonotypes was 5% to 6.5% for naive CD4, about 4% for naive CD8, 2.3% for memory CD4, and approximately 0.4% for memory CD8. Compared with non-shared clonotypes, clonotypes shared by all four sorted-subset donors had higher generation probabilities.

CD8 naive samples consisted of CD45RO-negative cells that were positively selected for CCR7, yielding a CD45RA+CCR7+ population without TemRA cells. The donors were healthy, HIV-negative adults with no recently reported acute infections or vaccinations. Every donor was a Caucasian adult living in Nashville, Tennessee, USA. After blood collection by leukapheresis, PBMCs were isolated using Ficoll-Histopaque density gradient centrifugation and then cryopreserved in the vapor phase of liquid nitrogen. Analytical flow cytometry was used to check the purity and quantity of each magnetically sorted T cell population. From each sorted fraction, genomic DNA was isolated and quantified by UV absorbance on a Nanodrop 2000c. With regard to this clone: Its antigen is unknown. No much larger clone exists at a distance of one base, and base qualities are not known.

Reading the germline V gene (reference sequence) gives CDR1 MNHEY and CDR2 SMNVEV. Including the terminal cysteine and phenylalanine, the CDR3 comprises 15 residues. Only CDR3 DNA remains: 45 bases, in frame from the first base. Using the deep immunoSEQ assay, TCR CDR3 regions were amplified from genomic DNA by multiplex PCR. Genomic DNA extracted from each cell subset was distributed evenly over all wells of several immunoSEQ 96-well plates, and each plate served as one replicate. For sorted subsets, about 0.2 ug genomic DNA, equal to some 30,000 T cell genomes, was loaded into each replicate PCR. Purified libraries were quantified with a Qubit 3.0 fluorometer, sized on a Bioanalyzer 2100, and re-quantified with the KAPA Library Quantification kit. Every immunoSEQ 96-well plate was sequenced on a separate single-read 150-cycle Illumina NextSeq 550 flow cell. In the paper's pipeline: Because the immunoSEQ output included only junctional sequences and no quality scores, the filtering could not be the same as the filtering used for full-length reads. To assign V/J genes and CDR3, sequences were annotated using PyIR, a Python wrapper for IgBLAST v1.9, with IMGT germline references. Reads were filtered out if the reads had weak V/J assignments (E-value above 1e-6), no CDR3, stop codons, out-of-frame junctions, or ambiguous translated residues. V3J clonotypes were defined by identical inferred V gene, J gene, and CDR3 amino acid sequence. Percentage overlap between repertoires was calculated by dividing the number of shared unique clonotypes by the size of the smaller repertoire. Three approaches were used to assess repertoire richness: RTK rarefaction, the Chao1 estimator, and Recon v2.1 estimates of unobserved clonotypes. OLGA was used to compute generation probabilities for all TCRbeta clonotypes that the gDNA method yielded from a few donors. TCRdb re-hosts the immuneACCESS table, in-frame sequences only. Its copies lack some clones; in the studies checked, an unresolved V gene accounts for under half of them, and the cause for the rest is not known. Clone size and the V and J calls come from that table; the DNA yielded D and trimming. The sample records hundreds of thousands of clones, over 95% of which are singletons. Together, the top ten hold 0.11% of the sample.

This chain is built from TRBV27 and TRBJ2-5; the D segment could be TRBD1, given 6 matching bases. The last part of the DNA fits TRBJ2-7 better; the J call may be wrong. The TCR originated in a woman between 25 and 40 years old in good health. Sequenced input: naive CD8+ T cells sorted from blood. According to the study, the label for this sample's cell subset or site signals: CD45RA+CCR7+. The sequenced DNA is TGTGCCAGCACCGGGGCCCTACAGGGCTCCTACGAGCAGTACTTC. Its protein product is CASTGALQGSYEQYF.